The 18 T cell receptor beta chains reported below all come from one sample, sequenced in a study of blood T cell repertoires in COVID-19. Only in-frame clones appear in the TCRdb table, and some are missing; sequencing was by immunoSEQ multiplex PCR. Of 90,000 to 130,000 clones listed, about three quarters were seen once; the top ten hold about 2%. Sample: peripheral blood. These TCRs come from a woman aged 35 to 49 with acute or convalescent COVID-19.

V usage is TRBV27 and J usage is TRBJ2-7, with TRBD1 identical over 11 bases. The ends lost 2 bases at V and 2 bases at J; junction bases unmatched: 5. Germline V gene sequence: CDR1 MNHEY, CDR2 SMNVEV (reference sequence). CDR3 size: 16 residues. DNA for the CDR3: TGTGCCAGCAGTTTAGCCTCGGGACAGGGGGCCTACGAGCAGTACTTC. It encodes CASSLASGQGAYEQYF.

This chain joins TRBV2 and TRBJ2-5; maybe TRBD2 (5 bases). The CDR3 runs to 12 residues. Germline values: CDR1 SNHLY, CDR2 FYNNEI. V lost 7 bases and J lost 5, with 11 bases in between. The CDR3 sequence: CASTRLLETQYF. The CDR3 coding sequence is TGTGCCAGCACCAGACTACTCGAGACCCAGTACTTC.

The V gene is TRBV9, the J gene TRBJ2-3, with no clear D. CDR1 and CDR2 from the germline V gene are SGDLS and YYNGEE. Trimming stripped 0 bases from V and 4 bases from J, with 12 bases between. This CDR3 spans 15 amino acids. The CDR3 spells CASSVAPLSADTQYF. The CDR3 nucleotides read TGTGCCAGCAGCGTAGCCCCCCTGAGTGCAGATACGCAGTATTTT.

The chain is built from TRBV5-1 and TRBJ2-7, with D possibly matching TRBD2 (5 bases). Looked up from germline, CDR1 is SGHRS and CDR2 is YFSETQ. V shed 4 bases and J shed 7 bases, with 12 bases lying between them. This CDR3 is 12 amino acids long. DNA for the CDR3: TGCGCCAGCAGCCAGGACTCCGAAGAGCAGTACTTC. Its protein is CASSQDSEEQYF.

The sample holds a few counts of this clone. The chain employs TRBV2 and TRBJ1-1, with D possibly being TRBD1 (5 bases). V was pared by 7 bases and J by 2 bases, with 17 bases between. The CDR3 spans 15 residues. In germline, CDR1 is SNHLY, CDR2 FYNNEI. CDR3 loop: CASTQAGLINTEAFF. CDR3 bases: TGTGCCAGCACTCAAGCGGGACTCATAAACACTGAAGCTTTCTTT.

The J gene is TRBJ1-2, the V gene TRBV28; no clear D gene. Trimming stripped 3 bases from V and 4 bases from J, with 6 bases between. CDR1 and CDR2 (germline): MDHEN, SYDVKM. This CDR3 contains 12 residues. CDR3 nucleotides: TGTGCCAGCAGTTTCCGGGTCTATGGCTACACCTTC. Its protein product is CASSFRVYGYTF.

The rearrangement joins TRBV11-2 to TRBJ2-1, with 9 nucleotides matching TRBD1. Germline CDR1 and CDR2: SGHAT and FQNNGV. CDR3 size: 17 residues. Germline trimming cut 4 bases from V and 4 bases from J; bases unmatched to any gene: 11. The CDR3 loop reads CASSSSPTGGAYNEQFF. As DNA, the CDR3 is TGTGCCAGCAGCTCGAGCCCTACAGGGGGCGCTTACAATGAGCAGTTCTTC.

This clone was seen a few times. This chain joins TRBV7-9 and TRBJ1-2; D unresolved. In germline, CDR1 is SEHNR, CDR2 FQNEAQ (reference sequence). Trimming pared 2 bases from V and 4 bases from J, leaving 23 bases between. CDR3 size: 18 residues. This CDR3 reads CASSLPIINPGSSYGYTF. Written as DNA, the CDR3 is TGTGCCAGCAGCTTACCAATTATTAACCCAGGATCCTCCTATGGCTACACCTTC.

The genes are TRBV7-7 and TRBJ2-7; tentative D call: TRBD2 (6 bases). This CDR3 region has 13 residues. The V end was cut by 5 bases, the J end by 9 bases, with 17 bases between. Germline loops: CDR1 SSHAT, CDR2 FNYEAQ (reference sequence). CDR3 in amino acids: CASSPPGDAVQYF. The CDR3 coding sequence is TGTGCCAGCAGCCCCCCGGGGGACGCTGTGCAGTACTTC.

This chain links TRBV15 with TRBJ1-5, with 7 bases lining up with TRBD1. Trimming removed 1 base from V and 3 bases from J; junction bases left unmatched: 15. CDR1 is LNHNV and CDR2 is YYDKDF in the germline V gene (reference sequence). The CDR3 contains 19 residues. The CDR3 region has the DNA TGTGCCACCAGCAGAGGGGGTTTCGGGGCAGGGGGATTCAATCAGCCCCAGCATTTT. Its translation is CATSRGGFGAGGFNQPQHF.

The chain is built from TRBV5-1 and TRBJ1-3; D ambiguous. The CDR3 totals 15 residues. V shed 0 bases and J shed 3 bases, with 10 bases lying between them. Germline CDR1 SGHRS, CDR2 YFSETQ. The CDR3 nucleotides read TGCGCCAGCAGCTTGGACGGGGAAGGTGGAAACACCATATATTTT. This translates into CASSLDGEGGNTIYF. Based on the CDR3 plus reference TRBV5-1 and TRBJ1-3, the full variable domain is KAGVTQTPRYLIKTRGQQVTLSCSPISGHRSVSWYQQTPGQGLQFLFEYFSETQRNKGNFPGRFSGRQFSNSRSEMNVSTLELGDSALYLCASSLDGEGGNTIYFGEGSWLTVV.

The chain recombines TRBV25-1 with TRBJ1-2; weak D call: TRBD1 (6 bases). The CDR3 runs to 15 residues. Trimming removed 4 bases at V and 8 bases at J, with 20 bases between. Germline assignment: CDR1 MGHDK and CDR2 SYGVNS. The CDR3 loop reads CASSVNLQGSGGYTF. CDR3 in DNA: TGTGCCAGCAGTGTAAACCTCCAGGGGTCCGGGGGCTACACCTTC.

This chain joins TRBV5-6 and TRBJ1-2; possible D gene TRBD1, 6 bases. The CDR3 spans 13 residues. Germline CDR1 SGHDT, CDR2 YYEEEE. V was trimmed by 5 bases and J by 8 bases, leaving 16 bases between them. CDR3 sequence (DNA): TGTGCCAGCAGAGTTACAGGGAGTCGGGGCTACACCTTC. This codes for CASRVTGSRGYTF. Based on the CDR3 plus reference TRBV5-6 and TRBJ1-2, the full variable domain is DAGVTQSPTHLIKTRGQQVTLRCSPKSGHDTVSWYQQALGQGPQFIFQYYEEEERQRGNFPDRFSGHQFPNYSSELNVNALLLGDSALYLCASRVTGSRGYTFGSGTRLTVV.

The chain joins TRBV2 to TRBJ1-3, with D unresolved. The CDR3 covers 13 residues. Germline CDR1 and CDR2: SNHLY and FYNNEI. With 6 bases removed from V and 2 bases from J, the gap between germline ends came to 8 bases. The CDR3 nucleotides read TGTGCCAGCAGCGGGGTGGCTGGAAACACCATATATTTT. It is translated as CASSGVAGNTIYF.

This clone showed up just a few times. The chain links TRBV19 to TRBJ2-7; the D gene is possibly TRBD1 (5 bases). Trimming stripped 3 bases from V and 3 bases from J, with 9 bases between. The CDR3 extends over 13 amino acids. Germline lookup yields CDR1 LNHDA and CDR2 SQIVND (reference sequence). The CDR3: CASSILDSYEQYF. The CDR3 nucleotides are TGTGCCAGTAGTATTCTCGACAGCTACGAGCAGTACTTC.

The rearrangement links TRBV30 to TRBJ1-1; D uncertain. This CDR3 comprises 11 residues. The V gene's germline CDR1 is GTSNPN and CDR2 SVGIG (reference sequence). The germline V and J ends were trimmed by 0 bases and 11 bases, with 10 bases remaining between them. The CDR3 DNA reads as TGTGCCTGGAGTGTTGCGATGGAGGCTTTCTTT. It translates to CAWSVAMEAFF.

CDR3 residues: CASSRSGTGTGANVLTF. The CDR3 region has the DNA TGTGCCAGCAGTCGCTCCGGGACAGGAACTGGGGCCAACGTCCTGACTTTC. V is TRBV7-9 and J is TRBJ2-6; 8 nucleotides align to TRBD1. The ends lost 6 bases at V and 2 bases at J; junction bases unmatched: 9. The CDR3 is 17 residues long. Germline lookup yields CDR1 SEHNR and CDR2 FQNEAQ (reference sequence). Complete variable domain (other parts from reference TRBV7-9 and TRBJ2-6): DTGVSQNPRHKITKRGQNVTFRCDPISEHNRLYWYRQTLGQGPEFLTYFQNEAQLEKSRLLSDRFSAERPKGSFSTLEIQRTEQGDSAMYLCASSRSGTGTGANVLTFGAGSRLTVL.

The CDR3 protein is CASSPTANSGANVLTF. CDR3 sequence (DNA): TGCGCCAGCAGCCCGACAGCTAACTCTGGGGCCAACGTCCTGACTTTC. The gene calls are TRBV5-1 and TRBJ2-6; D is possibly TRBD1 (5 bases). This CDR3 is 16 amino acids long. The V gene lost 4 bases and the J gene lost 0 bases, with 11 bases spanning the gap. Germline V gives CDR1 SGHRS, CDR2 YFSETQ. The entire variable domain, with the rest obtained from reference TRBV5-1 and TRBJ2-6, is as follows: KAGVTQTPRYLIKTRGQQVTLSCSPISGHRSVSWYQQTPGQGLQFLFEYFSETQRNKGNFPGRFSGRQFSNSRSEMNVSTLELGDSALYLCASSPTANSGANVLTFGAGSRLTVL.